Each of the 26 T cell receptor beta chains below was sequenced from the same sample in a study of OX40 agonist ivuxolimab in advanced cancers. Sequenced by immunoSEQ multiplex PCR; TCRdb stores in-frame clones only, minus some. This table holds more than 65,000 clones, more than 75% found once. The sequences come from CD4+ or CD8+ T cells sorted from blood, collected in a trial of the OX40 agonist ivuxolimab. The receptors derive from an adult with an advanced solid tumor such as melanoma, head and neck, liver or kidney cancer.

The chain links TRBV28 to TRBJ1-3; possible D gene TRBD1, 6 bases. With 7 bases removed from V and 6 bases from J, the gap between germline ends came to 25 bases. This CDR3 has 17 amino acids. Germline lookup yields CDR1 MDHEN and CDR2 SYDVKM. The CDR3 bases are TGTGCCAGCACCCAGGGGCTGGACGCCAACCCTATAAACACCATATATTTT. It specifies CASTQGLDANPINTIYF. Looking up the rest from reference TRBV28 and TRBJ1-3 gives the full variable domain: DVKVTQSSRYLVKRTGEKVFLECVQDMDHENMFWYRQDPGLGLRLIYFSYDVKMKEKGDIPEGYSVSREKKERFSLILESASTNQTSMYLCASTQGLDANPINTIYFGEGSWLTVV.

This clone was seen a handful of times. CDR3 region: CSVLVRGGHGYTF. CDR3 sequence (DNA): TGCAGCGTTCTGGTCCGGGGGGGTCATGGCTACACCTTC. The rearrangement links TRBV29-1 to TRBJ1-2, with D possibly being TRBD1 (5 bases). CDR1 SQVTM and CDR2 ANQGSEA come from the germline V gene. There are 13 residues in the CDR3. Deletions cut 5 bases from V and 6 bases from J, with 16 bases between.

The sample holds one count of this clone. V and J are TRBV19 and TRBJ1-3; D not resolved. Deletions cut 3 bases from V and 2 bases from J, with 5 bases between. Germline V gene lookup returns CDR1 LNHDA and CDR2 SQIVND (reference sequence). The CDR3 runs to 13 residues. The CDR3, as DNA: TGTGCCAGTAGTATCCCCCCTGGAAACACCATATATTTT. Residues: CASSIPPGNTIYF.

This clone was seen once. This chain joins TRBV6-6 and TRBJ1-1, with D uncertain. CDR1 is MNHNY, CDR2 SVGAGI, per germline (reference sequence). The CDR3 has 13 amino acids. V was clipped by 7 bases and J by 1 base, with 10 bases between them. CDR3 protein: CASKGGANTEAFF. In DNA, the CDR3 is TGTGCCAGCAAGGGCGGAGCGAACACTGAAGCTTTCTTT.

The chain links TRBV7-9 to TRBJ2-7; D perhaps matches TRBD1 (6 bases). V was shortened by 5 bases and J by 1 base, with 12 bases between the two germline ends. Germline V gene data show CDR1 as SEHNR and CDR2 as FQNEAQ (reference sequence). The CDR3 totals 14 residues. The CDR3 DNA is TGTGCCAGCAGCCTAGGGGGACGGTCCTACGAGCAGTACTTC. It is translated as CASSLGGRSYEQYF.

The rearrangement uses TRBV7-2 and TRBJ1-2; the D gene is possibly TRBD1 (6 bases). V lost 5 bases to trimming and J lost 2 bases, with 12 bases between them. This CDR3 is 14 amino acids long. Germline loops: CDR1 SGHTA, CDR2 FQGNSA. CDR3 DNA sequence: TGTGCCAGCAGCCGAGACAGGTTGAACTATGGCTACACCTTC. It codes for CASSRDRLNYGYTF. The entire variable domain, with the rest obtained from reference TRBV7-2 and TRBJ1-2, is as follows: GAGVSQSPSNKVTEKGKDVELRCDPISGHTALYWYRQSLGQGLEFLIYFQGNSAPDKSGLPSDRFSAERTGGSVSTLTIQRTQQEDSAVYLCASSRDRLNYGYTFGSGTRLTVV.

V is TRBV7-3 and J is TRBJ2-4; D remains ambiguous. V dropped 5 bases and J dropped 9 bases, with 14 bases sitting between them. Germline V gene sequence: CDR1 SGHTA, CDR2 FQGTGA. This CDR3 spans 13 amino acids. CDR3 residues: CASSPRIMSIQYF. The CDR3 DNA follows: TGTGCCAGCAGCCCTCGAATAATGAGCATTCAGTACTTC.

The V call is TRBV5-1, the J call TRBJ1-1; 9 positions match TRBD1. Germline CDR1 is SGHRS and CDR2 is YFSETQ. CDR3 length equals 16 residues. Losses at the gene ends were 4 bases for V and 5 bases for J; bases not matched to a gene: 12. CDR3 nucleotides: TGCGCCAGCAGCCCCCGGGACAGGGTCGGAGAAACTGAAGCTTTCTTT. It codes for CASSPRDRVGETEAFF.

The gene calls are TRBV7-2 and TRBJ2-7, with TRBD2 identical over 7 bases. J lost 7 bases, V lost 5 bases, and 20 bases had no gene match. The germline CDR1 and CDR2 sequences are SGHTA and FQGNSA. The CDR3 has 17 residues. The DNA for the CDR3 is TGTGCCAGCAGCCTCACCCGGGCAGCGGGACCCCTCGGAGAGCAGTACTTC. Translating gives CASSLTRAAGPLGEQYF.

This rearrangement joins TRBV4-1 to TRBJ2-5, with TRBD2 matching over 16 bases. This CDR3 has 15 residues. J gave up 7 bases and V 5 bases, and 4 bases lay outside the gene matches. Germline CDR1 MGHRA, CDR2 YSYEKL. The CDR3 loop reads CASSEGLAGGLTQYF. The CDR3, as DNA: TGCGCCAGCAGCGAGGGACTAGCGGGGGGGTTGACCCAGTACTTC.

This chain uses TRBV10-2 with TRBJ1-1; 8 bases line up with TRBD1. Germline CDR1 WSHSY, CDR2 SAAADI. V shed 3 bases and J 7 bases; nucleotides not matched to a gene: 13. The CDR3 has 16 residues. CDR3 sequence: CASSDPTRGPTGEAFF. CDR3 nucleotide sequence: TGCGCCAGCAGTGACCCGACCAGGGGGCCAACAGGTGAAGCTTTCTTT.

The V call is TRBV11-2, the J call TRBJ1-4; D is unresolved. This CDR3 contains 12 residues. V lost 5 bases to trimming and J lost 8 bases, with 9 bases between them. Germline CDR1 SGHAT, CDR2 FQNNGV. Here the CDR3 reads CASSHAAEKLFF. In nucleotides, the CDR3 is TGTGCCAGCAGCCACGCGGCGGAAAAACTGTTTTTT.

The CDR3 DNA follows: TGTGCCAGCAGCTTGTATAGCTCCTACAATGAGCAGTTCTTC. It codes for CASSLYSSYNEQFF. The chain couples TRBV7-3 to TRBJ2-1, with D unclear. The CDR3 has 14 residues. CDR1 and CDR2 (germline): SGHTA, FQGTGA. The ends were cut back, 3 bases at V and 0 bases at J, with 6 bases in the middle.

This clone is a singleton in its sample. The gene calls are TRBV6-1 and TRBJ2-3, with no clear D. The V gene's germline CDR1 is MNHNS and CDR2 SASEGT. The V end was cut by 4 bases, the J end by 5 bases, with 19 bases between. There are 16 residues in the CDR3. The DNA of the CDR3 is TGTGCCAGCAGTGCCCAGGCGTTAGGTGGCAGAGATACGCAGTATTTT. Its translation: CASSAQALGGRDTQYF.

A word on this clone: An end of the junction differs from the germline gene, which may be a read error. V is TRBV7-7 and J is TRBJ2-7; 7 nucleotides align to TRBD1. CDR1 is SSHAT and CDR2 is FNYEAQ in the germline V gene (reference sequence). The CDR3 runs to 14 residues. CDR3 sequence (DNA): TGTGCTAGCAGCCCATCGGGACAGCTCTACGAGCAGTACTTC. It encodes CASSPSGQLYEQYF.

This CDR3 reads CSVEADRVMNTEAFF. DNA for the CDR3: TGCAGCGTTGAAGCGGACAGGGTTATGAACACTGAAGCTTTCTTT. The chain couples TRBV29-1 to TRBJ1-1; 8 nucleotides agree with TRBD1. The ends lost 1 base at V and 0 bases at J; junction bases unmatched: 4. The length of the CDR3 is 15 residues. The V gene's germline CDR1 is SQVTM and CDR2 ANQGSEA.

The V call is TRBV5-4, the J call TRBJ1-3; no clear D gene. The V end was cut by 4 bases, the J end by 0 bases, with 17 bases between. Germline assignment: CDR1 SGHNT and CDR2 YYREEE (reference sequence). The CDR3 spans 17 residues. The CDR3 sequence: CASSVDLGSHSGNTIYF. DNA of the CDR3: TGTGCCAGCAGCGTAGATTTAGGCAGCCACTCTGGAAACACCATATATTTT.

This sequence joins TRBV7-9 and TRBJ1-1; D not resolved. This CDR3 comprises 13 residues. Trimming stripped 6 bases from V and 4 bases from J, with 12 bases between. Germline V gene sequence: CDR1 SEHNR, CDR2 FQNEAQ (reference sequence). The CDR3 bases are TGTGCCAGCAGTCTTCAAGGAGGCACTGAAGCTTTCTTT. Translating gives CASSLQGGTEAFF.

Written as DNA, the CDR3 is TGTGCCAGCAGCGTAGCGGGAGTTGAGCAGTTCTTC. Protein product: CASSVAGVEQFF. The chain combines TRBV9 with TRBJ2-1; the D gene is possibly TRBD2 (6 bases). Germline V CDR1 and CDR2: SGDLS, YYNGEE. V lost 0 bases, J lost 9 bases, and 7 bases lay in between. This CDR3 comprises 12 residues.

The chain uses TRBV6-6 and TRBJ2-1, with TRBD2 matching 16 bases. CDR3 length: 16 residues. Germline V CDR1 and CDR2: MNHNY, SVGAGI (reference sequence). The V gene end was trimmed by 1 base and the J gene end by 10 bases; junction bases not matched to a gene: 4. Here the CDR3 reads CASSYLGTSGRGEQFF. CDR3 DNA sequence: TGTGCCAGCAGTTACTTGGGGACTAGCGGGAGGGGGGAGCAGTTCTTC.

The V and J genes are TRBV6-6 and TRBJ2-5, with 7 bases aligning to TRBD1. The length of the CDR3 is 14 residues. Per germline, CDR1 MNHNY and CDR2 SVGAGI (reference sequence). Trimming cost V 0 bases and J 3 bases; bases outside gene matches: 1. In nucleotides, the CDR3 is TGTGCCAGCAGTTACTCCGGGACAGAAGAGACCCAGTACTTC. Translated, it gives CASSYSGTEETQYF.

The chain combines TRBV14 with TRBJ2-7; 11 positions agree with TRBD2. J lost 3 bases, V lost 3 bases, and 4 bases had no gene match. Germline V lookup: CDR1 SGHDN, CDR2 FVKESK. CDR3 length equals 15 residues. The CDR3 sequence: CASSQVGTSGYEQYF. CDR3 sequence (DNA): TGTGCCAGCAGCCAGGTCGGGACTAGCGGCTACGAGCAGTACTTC.

The J gene is TRBJ2-5, the V gene TRBV7-9; tentatively, D is TRBD1 (5 bases). Germline V lookup: CDR1 SEHNR, CDR2 FQNEAQ (reference sequence). The ends were cut back, 5 bases at V and 2 bases at J, with 18 bases in the middle. The CDR3 consists of 16 residues. This CDR3 reads CASSPTPDTIQETQYF. In DNA, the CDR3 is TGTGCCAGCAGCCCCACCCCGGACACTATACAAGAGACCCAGTACTTC.

V usage is TRBV19 and J usage is TRBJ2-2, with 8 nucleotides matching TRBD1. V shed 3 bases, J shed 4 bases, and the junction held 7 bases outside the gene matches. The CDR3 contains 16 residues. Germline loops: CDR1 LNHDA, CDR2 SQIVND (reference sequence). CDR3 in amino acids: CASSIRTGRGTGELFF. In DNA form, the CDR3 reads TGTGCCAGTAGTATTAGGACAGGGCGCGGCACCGGGGAGCTGTTTTTT.

This clone occurred once. The chain has TRBV10-3 and TRBJ2-7; D may be TRBD2 (6 bases). V lost 4 bases, J lost 3 bases, and 13 bases lay in between. Per germline, CDR1 ENHRY and CDR2 SYGVKD. CDR3 size: 14 residues. CDR3 coding DNA: TGTGCCATCAGTGGTCGGCGGGAAATCTACGAGCAGTACTTC. Protein product: CAISGRREIYEQYF.

In regard to this clone: Other DNA sequences in the sample encode the same CDR3. The chain joins TRBV18 to TRBJ2-7; D call uncertain. The CDR3 runs 13 residues. The germline gives CDR1 KGHSH, CDR2 LQKENI. Trimming pared 0 bases from V and 1 base from J, leaving 4 bases between. The CDR3 reads CASSPPASYEQYF. The CDR3 DNA sequence: TGTGCCAGCTCACCACCGGCGTCCTACGAGCAGTACTTC.